These T cell receptor beta chains were read from a single sample in a study. One entry per CDR3 protein results from TCRdb running MiXCR on the multiplex PCR reads. Among roughly 1,600 distinct CDR3 sequences listed, around 4.1% were seen once. The sequenced sample was naive CD4+ T cells sorted from blood. The receptors shown here come from a female donor with breast cancer. The CDR3 runs from the conserved cysteine through the conserved F or W. The D gene is left open where the match is weak. Clone size is shown for a subset of rows, as once, few, many or a class of expanded clone.

D	V	size	J	DNA	CDR3
NA	TRBV12-3/TRBV12-4	medium-sized	TRBJ1-2	TGTGCCAGCAGTTCAGGGTATGGCTACACCTTC	CASSSGYGYTF
NA	TRBV12-3/TRBV12-4	medium-sized	TRBJ1-2	TGTGCCAGCAGTTTCGACAGGCGTTATTACTTC	CASSFDRRYYF
NA	TRBV12-3/TRBV12-4	medium-sized	TRBJ1-2	TGTGCCAGCAGTTTAGTTCAGGGAACACTGTCGTATGGCTACACCTTC	CASSLVQGTLSYGYTF
TRBD1	TRBV12-3/TRBV12-4	few	TRBJ1-2	TGTGCCAGCAGCCCGGACGGACAGGGCTATGGCTACACCTTC	CASSPDGQGYGYTF
NA	TRBV12-3/TRBV12-4	NA	TRBJ1-2	TGTGCCAGCAGTTCTAACTATGGCTACACCTTC	CASSSNYGYTF
NA	TRBV12-3/TRBV12-4	medium-sized	TRBJ1-2	TGTGCCAGCAGTGAAGCTGGACAGTTCAACTATGGCTACACCTTC	CASSEAGQFNYGYTF
NA	TRBV12-3/TRBV12-4	once	TRBJ1-2	TGTGCCAGCAGCCGAAAGAAGCTACTTAACTATGGCTACACCTTC	CASSRKKLLNYGYTF
NA	TRBV12-3/TRBV12-4	medium-sized	TRBJ1-2	TGTGCCAGCAGTTTACAGGACTATAACTATGGCTACACCTTC	CASSLQDYNYGYTF
NA	TRBV12-3/TRBV12-4	few	TRBJ1-2	TGTGCCAGCAGTTTACAGGTCCACTATGGCTACACCTTC	CASSLQVHYGYTF
NA	TRBV12-3/TRBV12-4	large	TRBJ1-2	TGTGCCAGCACCCCGGGACACCTCTATGGCTACACCTTC	CASTPGHLYGYTF
NA	TRBV12-3/TRBV12-4	many	TRBJ1-2	TGTGCCAGCAGTTTTGCAGGGGAAAATGGCTACACCTTC	CASSFAGENGYTF
NA	TRBV12-3/TRBV12-4	few	TRBJ1-2	TGTGCCAGCACCATCAGAGCGAACTATGGCTACACCTTC	CASTIRANYGYTF
TRBD1	TRBV12-3/TRBV12-4	medium-sized	TRBJ1-2	TGTGCCAGCAGTTTATTGGGACAGGGGTCGGGTGGCTACACCTTC	CASSLLGQGSGGYTF
NA	TRBV12-3/TRBV12-4	many	TRBJ1-2	TGTGCCAGCAGTTTTCGGCCAGGCATCTATGGCTACACCTTC	CASSFRPGIYGYTF
NA	TRBV12-3/TRBV12-4	large	TRBJ1-2	TGTGCCAGCAGTTTAGACGAGGGGCATAATGGCTACACCTTC	CASSLDEGHNGYTF
NA	TRBV12-3/TRBV12-4	NA	TRBJ1-2	TGTGCCAGCAGTTTACAGGGTTGGTCGGCGTACACCTTC	CASSLQGWSAYTF
NA	TRBV12-3/TRBV12-4	many	TRBJ1-2	TGTGCCAGCAGTTTCCTACAGGGCAGAAACTATGGCTACACCTTC	CASSFLQGRNYGYTF
TRBD1	TRBV12-3/TRBV12-4	medium-sized	TRBJ1-2	TGTGCCAGCAGTTCCCCGGGACAGGGAGACCATGGCTACACCTTC	CASSSPGQGDHGYTF
NA	TRBV12-3/TRBV12-4	few	TRBJ1-2	TGTGCCAGCAGTGAGGTACCGGGGACAACCTATGGCTACACCTTC	CASSEVPGTTYGYTF
NA	TRBV12-3/TRBV12-4	large	TRBJ1-2	TGTGCCAGCAGTGAGCGTGGTGGGCTCTATGGCTACACCTTC	CASSERGGLYGYTF
NA	TRBV12-3/TRBV12-4	medium-sized	TRBJ1-2	TGTGCCAGCAGTTCCCCTCCAGGGGAGGGCTACACCTTC	CASSSPPGEGYTF
NA	TRBV12-3/TRBV12-4	medium-sized	TRBJ1-2	TGTGCCAGCAGTTTAGGGACAGCCGGAAGTTATGGCTACACCTTC	CASSLGTAGSYGYTF
NA	TRBV12-3/TRBV12-4	medium-sized	TRBJ1-2	TGTGCCAGCAGCCTCAGGACAGTCTGGGATGGCTACACCTTC	CASSLRTVWDGYTF
TRBD1	TRBV12-3/TRBV12-4	few	TRBJ1-2	TGTGCCAGCAGGCGGACAGGCTATGGCTACACCTTC	CASRRTGYGYTF
TRBD1	TRBV12-3/TRBV12-4	many	TRBJ1-2	TGTGCCAGCAGTTTTCGCGTGACAGGGAACTATGGCTACACCTTC	CASSFRVTGNYGYTF
NA	TRBV12-3/TRBV12-4	medium-sized	TRBJ1-2	TGTGCCAGCAGCCCGAGGGAATCCTATGGCTACACCTTC	CASSPRESYGYTF
NA	TRBV12-3/TRBV12-4	medium-sized	TRBJ1-2	TGTGCCAGCCGGGCCTCCAGCCTAGGCTACACCTTC	CASRASSLGYTF
NA	TRBV12-3/TRBV12-4	large	TRBJ1-2	TGTGCCAGCAGTTTAACCGGGTTTGGCTACACCTTC	CASSLTGFGYTF
TRBD1	TRBV12-3/TRBV12-4	few	TRBJ1-2	TGTGCCAGCAGTGGACAGGGTGCGAGGTATGGCTACACCTTC	CASSGQGARYGYTF
NA	TRBV12-3/TRBV12-4	medium-sized	TRBJ1-2	TGTGCCAGCAGCCCTGGAGTACAGGCCTATGGCTACACCTTC	CASSPGVQAYGYTF
TRBD1	TRBV12-3/TRBV12-4	medium-sized	TRBJ1-2	TGTGCCAGCAGCTTAGACAGGGGCTATGGCTACACCTTC	CASSLDRGYGYTF
NA	TRBV12-3/TRBV12-4	many	TRBJ1-2	TGTGCCAGCAGTTTAACAGGATTCTTCTATGGCTACACCTTC	CASSLTGFFYGYTF
TRBD1	TRBV12-3/TRBV12-4	medium-sized	TRBJ1-2	TGTGCCAGCAGTACGGGACAGACAGTTGGCTATGGCTACACCTTC	CASSTGQTVGYGYTF